Detailed here is one T cell receptor beta chain. CDR3 size: 12 residues. Germline V CDR1 and CDR2: MRHNA, SNTAGT. Trimming cost V 7 bases and J 11 bases, with 17 bases left between them. Assay used: immunoSEQ multiplex PCR; TCRdb lists only in-frame clones, some missing. The sample yields some 9,400 clones, just under 60% seen once. The data originate from a study of sequential checkpoint blockade in melanoma. Regarding treatment: randomized to nivolumab then ipilimumab (arm A) or the reverse (arm B). DNA-damaging chemotherapy had not been given to any patient beforehand. From thawed PBMCs, live CD3+CD8+ cells negative for CD19 and CD56 were sorted.

The chain combines TRBV6-4 with TRBJ1-1; D uncertain. The source of this sequence is a human donor with melanoma. Here the sequenced sample was CD8+ T cells sorted from blood (inferred from file names), taken from a patient given nivolumab and ipilimumab in sequence. The CDR3 nucleotides are TGTGCCAGCATCCTCGGTCGGGGAGGGGCTTTCTTT. Its translation: CASILGRGGAFF.